Listed below are T cell receptor beta chains from one sample, sequenced in a study of blood T cell repertoires in COVID-19. This table comes from immunoSEQ multiplex PCR, and its TCRdb copy is limited to in-frame clones, with some not included. The sample has some 130,000 clones, over 80% seen once. Sample: PBMCs or T cells enriched from blood (not recorded which). The receptors were gathered from a man aged 25-40 years who had recovered from COVID-19. Both conserved end residues are part of each CDR3. A D gene is named only where the DNA matches it firmly. Rows give clone size only sometimes, using once, few, many, or a class for an expanded clone.

clone size	J gene	D gene	V gene	CDR3 protein	CDR3 DNA
-	TRBJ1-5	-	TRBV24-1	CATSSRDSNQPQHF	TGTGCCACCAGCTCCCGAGATAGCAATCAGCCCCAGCATTTT
-	TRBJ2-2	TRBD1	TRBV2	CASREGANTGELFF	TGTGCCAGCAGAGAGGGGGCAAACACCGGGGAGCTGTTTTTT
-	TRBJ2-1	TRBD2	TRBV25-1	CASSGGRGRTNEQFF	TGTGCCAGCAGTGGGGGGCGCGGGAGGACTAATGAGCAGTTCTTC
-	TRBJ1-5	-	TRBV2	CASSEREGWGNQPQHF	TGTGCCAGCAGTGAACGGGAGGGATGGGGCAATCAGCCCCAGCATTTT
-	TRBJ2-3	-	TRBV7-2	CASSSYRRADTQYF	TGTGCCAGCAGCTCATATAGGAGGGCTGATACGCAGTATTTT
-	TRBJ2-7	-	TRBV24-1	CATSDSSSVRSYEQYF	TGTGCCACCAGTGACTCCTCTAGCGTGCGGTCCTACGAGCAGTACTTC
-	TRBJ2-3	-	TRBV10-3	CAISESISVGGEDTQYF	TGTGCCATCAGTGAGTCGATTAGTGTCGGAGGGGAAGATACGCAGTATTTT
-	TRBJ1-5	-	TRBV28	CASSPGTTSNQPQHF	TGTGCCAGCAGTCCCGGGACAACGAGCAATCAGCCCCAGCATTTT
-	TRBJ2-7	-	TRBV5-1	CASRRGPETYEQYF	TGCGCCAGCAGACGAGGGCCCGAAACCTACGAGCAGTACTTC
-	TRBJ2-4	-	TRBV3-1/TRBV3-2	CASSLQTGLAKNIQYF	TGTGCCAGCAGCCTCCAGACAGGCCTAGCCAAAAACATTCAGTACTTC
-	TRBJ2-1	TRBD2	TRBV25-1	CASIRSGGNEQFF	TGTGCCAGCATAAGGTCGGGGGGCAATGAGCAGTTCTTC
-	TRBJ2-1	-	TRBV7-9	CASSLPTVDNEQFF	TGTGCCAGCAGCCTCCCCACGGTAGACAATGAGCAGTTCTTC
-	TRBJ2-1	TRBD2	TRBV19	CASSPRRASGGAGRSYNEQFF	TGTGCCAGTAGTCCCAGAAGGGCTAGCGGGGGGGCCGGGAGGTCCTACAATGAGCAGTTCTTC
-	TRBJ1-4	TRBD1	TRBV3-1/TRBV3-2	CASSLGGANEKLFF	TGTGCCAGCAGCTTAGGGGGCGCCAATGAAAAACTGTTTTTT
-	TRBJ2-2	TRBD2	TRBV4-1	CASSQVQLAGTGELFF	TGCGCCAGCAGCCAAGTTCAATTAGCGGGGACCGGGGAGCTGTTTTTT
-	TRBJ1-2	-	TRBV5-6	CASSLGVVGDGYTF	TGTGCCAGCAGCTTGGGTGTGGTCGGGGATGGCTACACCTTC
-	TRBJ2-1	TRBD2	TRBV6-1	CASSETSTWNEQFF	TGTGCCAGCAGTGAGACTAGCACGTGGAATGAGCAGTTCTTC
-	TRBJ2-2	-	TRBV3-1/TRBV3-2	CASSQDSAGELFF	TGTGCCAGCAGCCAAGATTCTGCCGGGGAGCTGTTTTTT
-	TRBJ2-7	TRBD2	TRBV6-5	CASSYGTSAYEQYF	TGTGCCAGCAGTTACGGGACTAGCGCCTACGAGCAGTACTTC
-	TRBJ1-4	-	TRBV5-6	CASSASGIANEKLFF	TGTGCCAGCAGCGCCTCCGGGATCGCTAATGAAAAACTGTTTTTT
-	TRBJ1-2	-	TRBV18	CASSEGGNYGYTF	TGTGCCAGCTCAGAAGGGGGAAACTATGGCTACACCTTC
-	TRBJ1-2	-	TRBV14	CASSQDRGIGGYTF	TGTGCCAGCAGCCAAGACAGGGGAATCGGGGGCTACACCTTC
-	TRBJ2-1	-	TRBV2	CASSPGLSSYNEQFF	TGTGCCAGCAGCCCCGGACTTAGCTCCTACAATGAGCAGTTCTTC
once	TRBJ2-7	TRBD1	TRBV6-5	CASRETGSGYEQYF	TGTGCCAGCAGGGAGACAGGGTCTGGCTACGAGCAGTACTTC
-	TRBJ1-2	-	TRBV6-5	CASSYSPGEDGYTF	TGTGCCAGCAGTTACTCGCCGGGGGAGGATGGCTACACCTTC
-	TRBJ1-1	-	TRBV11-2	CASSRRGVSEAFF	TGTGCCAGCAGCCGCCGCGGGGTTTCTGAAGCTTTCTTT
-	TRBJ1-1	-	TRBV5-1	CASSFGDLNTEAFF	TGCGCCAGCAGCTTCGGTGACTTGAACACTGAAGCTTTCTTT
-	TRBJ1-3	-	TRBV28	CASSRQTGNTIYF	TGTGCCAGCAGCCGACAGACTGGAAACACCATATATTTT
-	TRBJ2-1	TRBD1	TRBV7-2	CASSSRKGALNEQFF	TGTGCCAGCAGCTCTCGAAAGGGGGCTCTCAATGAGCAGTTCTTC
-	TRBJ1-5	-	TRBV27	CASSYRTDQPQHF	TGTGCCAGCAGTTACCGTACTGATCAGCCCCAGCATTTT
-	TRBJ2-3	TRBD1	TRBV15	CATVDRGFTDTQYF	TGTGCCACCGTCGACAGGGGGTTCACAGATACGCAGTATTTT
-	TRBJ1-3	TRBD1	TRBV11-2	CASSLIGSQDREWRNTIYF	TGTGCCAGCAGCTTAATAGGATCCCAGGACAGGGAATGGAGGAACACCATATATTTT
-	TRBJ1-2	-	TRBV19	CASRVGVGAHYGYTF	TGTGCCAGTAGGGTTGGGGTAGGGGCCCACTATGGCTACACCTTC
-	TRBJ1-5	TRBD1	TRBV6-5	CASSQQGEWGQPQHF	TGTGCCAGCAGCCAACAGGGGGAATGGGGGCAGCCCCAGCATTTT
-	TRBJ2-3	TRBD2	TRBV9	CASSGGGSPLKDTQYF	TGTGCCAGCAGCGGGGGGGGTTCCCCGTTAAAGGATACGCAGTATTTT
once	TRBJ1-1	TRBD1	TRBV30	CAAGDSNTEAFF	TGTGCCGCAGGGGACAGCAACACTGAAGCTTTCTTT
-	TRBJ2-6	-	TRBV19	CASSIRTGRGGGANVLTF	TGTGCCAGTAGTATAAGGACAGGGAGGGGAGGAGGGGCCAACGTCCTGACTTTC
-	TRBJ1-4	-	TRBV5-1	CASSIGLATNEKLFF	TGCGCCAGCAGCATCGGACTTGCAACTAATGAAAAACTGTTTTTT
-	TRBJ2-1	-	TRBV4-1	CASSQAGFAGEQFF	TGCGCCAGCAGCCAAGCGGGATTCGCGGGTGAGCAGTTCTTC
-	TRBJ2-3	TRBD1	TRBV6-5	CASSYQTGRAQYF	TGTGCCAGCAGTTACCAGACAGGGCGCGCGCAGTATTTT
few	TRBJ1-1	-	TRBV4-1	CASSPARGGTEAFF	TGCGCCAGCAGCCCCGCCCGGGGGGGGACTGAAGCTTTCTTT
-	TRBJ1-3	-	TRBV2	CASSEGSSGNTIYF	TGTGCCAGCAGTGAGGGGAGCTCCGGAAACACCATATATTTT
few	TRBJ2-3	-	TRBV30	CAWSVGLTSTDTQYF	TGTGCCTGGAGTGTCGGTCTCACTAGCACAGATACGCAGTATTTT
few	TRBJ1-2	-	TRBV27	CASSLTREDYGYTF	TGTGCCAGCAGTTTAACGAGGGAGGACTATGGCTACACCTTC
-	TRBJ2-7	TRBD2	TRBV2	CASSESQTGLAGYYEQYF	TGTGCCAGCAGTGAGTCGCAGACAGGACTAGCGGGATACTACGAGCAGTACTTC
-	TRBJ2-2	TRBD2	TRBV27	CASSSTGTSGLGELFF	TGTGCCAGCAGTTCCACCGGGACTAGCGGCCTCGGGGAGCTGTTTTTT
-	TRBJ2-5	TRBD2	TRBV6-6	CASRPNLAGQETQYF	TGTGCCAGCAGGCCCAATTTAGCGGGACAAGAGACCCAGTACTTC
-	TRBJ2-1	TRBD2	TRBV7-9	CASSLGSASGTYNEQFF	TGTGCCAGCAGCTTAGGGTCGGCTAGCGGGACCTACAATGAGCAGTTCTTC
-	TRBJ2-1	-	TRBV24-1	CATSDPRGDGNEQFF	TGTGCCACCAGTGATCCGCGGGGAGACGGAAATGAGCAGTTCTTC